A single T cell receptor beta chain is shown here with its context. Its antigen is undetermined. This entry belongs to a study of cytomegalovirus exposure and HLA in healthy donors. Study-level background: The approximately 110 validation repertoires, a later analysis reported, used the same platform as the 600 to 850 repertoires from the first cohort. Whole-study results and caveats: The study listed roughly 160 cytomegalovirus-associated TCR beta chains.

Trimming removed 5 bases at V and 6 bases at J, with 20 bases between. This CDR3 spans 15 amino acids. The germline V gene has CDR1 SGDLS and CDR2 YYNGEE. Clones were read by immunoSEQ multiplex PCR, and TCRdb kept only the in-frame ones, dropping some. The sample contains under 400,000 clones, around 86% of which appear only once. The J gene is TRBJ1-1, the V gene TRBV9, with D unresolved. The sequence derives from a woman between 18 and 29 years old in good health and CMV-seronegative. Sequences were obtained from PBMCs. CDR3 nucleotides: TGTGCCAGCAGTACTAATCCCGGTTTCCCCCCTGAAGCTTTCTTT. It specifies CASSTNPGFPPEAFF.